The 11 T cell receptor beta chains presented below share a single source sample, sequenced in a study of regulatory T cells in long-lasting Graves disease. The time point denotes: newly diagnosed GD, antithyroid drugs for less than 3 months. There was RNA extracted from PBMCs, and the TCR library was made from it. The TCR beta library used iRepertoire HTBI primers with Arm-PCR amplification of CDR3. One entry per CDR3 protein results from TCRdb running MiXCR on the multiplex PCR reads. The table lists fewer than 500,000 distinct CDR3 sequences, about 16% of them singletons. Another study also made use of these data, one on T cells in Graves' hyperthyroidism and ophthalmopathy.

The sequencing here drew on peripheral blood mononuclear cells (PBMCs), taken at new diagnosis, from a patient treated with antithyroid drugs. The source of these receptors is a man aged 35-49 years with Graves disease.

This chain links TRBV7-9 with TRBJ2-3; the match to TRBD2 covers 7 bases. The CDR3 is 15 residues long. V shed 0 bases and J 5 bases; nucleotides not matched to a gene: 5. Germline CDR1 and CDR2: SEHNR and FQNEAQ (reference sequence). The CDR3 DNA reads as TGTGCCAGCAGCTTAGCGTTCCTAGCGGAAGATACGCAGTATTTT. Protein sequence: CASSLAFLAEDTQYF. Complete variable domain (other parts from reference TRBV7-9 and TRBJ2-3): DTGVSQNPRHKITKRGQNVTFRCDPISEHNRLYWYRQTLGQGPEFLTYFQNEAQLEKSRLLSDRFSAERPKGSFSTLEIQRTEQGDSAMYLCASSLAFLAEDTQYFGPGTRLTVL.

This clonotype was seen ten or more times. This chain uses TRBV2 with TRBJ2-2; a possible D gene is TRBD2 (6 bases). The CDR3 is 16 amino acids. V lost 0 bases, J lost 3 bases, and 11 bases lay in between. Germline V CDR1 and CDR2: SNHLY, FYNNEI. The CDR3 DNA reads TGTGCCAGCAGTGAAGCGCGGGACTTCTACACCGGGGAGCTGTTTTTT. As protein: CASSEARDFYTGELFF.

In the case of this clonotype: This clone may be a read error of a much larger clone one base away. The chain carries TRBV27 and TRBJ2-7, with D perhaps matching TRBD2 (5 bases). V lost 4 bases and J lost 4, with 17 bases in between. Germline V gene lookup returns CDR1 MNHEY and CDR2 SMNVEV (reference sequence). The CDR3 extends over 15 amino acids. This CDR3 reads CASSSYTADGYEQYF. The CDR3 bases are TGTGCCAGCAGTTCATATACAGCGGACGGTTACGAGCAGTACTTC.

This clonotype appeared many times. The V and J genes are TRBV4-1 and TRBJ2-5, with D unresolved. This CDR3 comprises 15 residues. Per germline, CDR1 MGHRA and CDR2 YSYEKL. Trimming shortened V by 4 bases and J by 4 bases, and 16 bases separated the two germline ends. DNA of the CDR3: TGCGCCAGCAGCCCTCTACCCACACGGCCAGAGACCCAGTACTTC. Amino acids: CASSPLPTRPETQYF.

The V call is TRBV19, the J call TRBJ2-1; D might be TRBD2 (6 bases). The length of the CDR3 is 14 residues. Trimming took off 3 bases at V and 7 bases at J, with 13 bases between the two ends. The V gene's germline CDR1 is LNHDA and CDR2 SQIVND (reference sequence). The CDR3 DNA follows: TGTGCCAGTAGTATCCGGGAGATGGGTAATGAGCAGTTCTTC. This translates into CASSIREMGNEQFF.

The chain couples TRBV5-1 to TRBJ1-6; no clear D. V lost 4 bases to trimming and J lost 3 bases, with 17 bases between them. CDR3 length: 17 residues. Per germline, CDR1 SGHRS and CDR2 YFSETQ. The CDR3 DNA sequence: TGCGCCAGCAGCCCGGGCGGCATTCGAGTCTATAATTCACCCCTCCACTTT. Encoded protein: CASSPGGIRVYNSPLHF.

The chain carries TRBV27 and TRBJ1-4, with no clear D. Trimming took off 0 bases at V and 8 bases at J, with 16 bases between the two ends. CDR3 length: 16 residues. From germline, CDR1 is MNHEY and CDR2 SMNVEV (reference sequence). The chain's CDR3 is CASSLSITSRREKLFF. As DNA, the CDR3 is TGTGCCAGCAGTTTATCGATTACATCCCGGCGGGAAAAACTGTTTTTT. Looking up the rest from reference TRBV27 and TRBJ1-4 gives the full variable domain: EAQVTQNPRYLITVTGKKLTVTCSQNMNHEYMSWYRQDPGLGLRQIYYSMNVEVTDKGDVPEGYKVSRKEKRNFPLILESPSPNQTSLYFCASSLSITSRREKLFFGSGTQLSVL.

This clonotype has just a few counts. The chain employs TRBV5-1 and TRBJ2-3; 13 bases line up with TRBD2. Looked up from germline, CDR1 is SGHRS and CDR2 is YFSETQ. Trimming took 2 bases from V and 6 from J; bases not matched to a gene: 3. CDR3 length: 15 residues. The CDR3 here is CASSFRTSGSDTQYF. The CDR3 coding sequence is TGCGCCAGCAGCTTCCGGACTAGCGGGAGTGATACGCAGTATTTT.

V is TRBV3-1 and J is TRBJ1-1, with a tentative D call TRBD1 (6 bases). Trimming took off 6 bases at V and 2 bases at J, with 10 bases between the two ends. The CDR3 is made up of 13 amino acids. Germline V gives CDR1 LGHDT, CDR2 YNNKEL (reference sequence). CDR3 residues: CASRRGVNTEAFF. CDR3 sequence (DNA): TGTGCCAGCAGGAGGGGGGTCAACACTGAAGCTTTCTTT. The entire variable domain, with the rest obtained from reference TRBV3-1 and TRBJ1-1, is as follows: DTAVSQTPKYLVTQMGNDKSIKCEQNLGHDTMYWYKQDSKKFLKIMFSYNNKELIINETVPNRFSPKSPDKAHLNLHINSLELGDSAVYFCASRRGVNTEAFFGQGTRLTVV.

This clonotype was counted at least ten times. The CDR3, as DNA: TGTGCCAGCAGTCCTCAACGGGGAGGGCCTGGGGAGCAGTACTTC. Its protein product is CASSPQRGGPGEQYF. This chain uses TRBV28 with TRBJ2-7, with 7 bases that match TRBD2. After removal of 5 bases from V and 7 bases from J, the junction contained 14 bases not matched to a gene. The CDR3 has 15 residues. Germline V gene data show CDR1 as MDHEN and CDR2 as SYDVKM. The whole variable domain, remainder taken from reference TRBV28 and TRBJ2-7, is DVKVTQSSRYLVKRTGEKVFLECVQDMDHENMFWYRQDPGLGLRLIYFSYDVKMKEKGDIPEGYSVSREKKERFSLILESASTNQTSMYLCASSPQRGGPGEQYFGPGTRLTVT.

This clonotype was recorded a few times. The rearrangement joins TRBV20-1 to TRBJ2-6; D not resolved. There are 14 residues in the CDR3. From germline, CDR1 is DFQATT and CDR2 SNEGSKA (reference sequence). The ends were cut back, 0 bases at V and 4 bases at J, with 7 bases in the middle. The CDR3 nucleotides read TGCAGTGCTAGAGATCGGTCCGGGGCCAACGTCCTGACTTTC. It translates to CSARDRSGANVLTF.